The rows below give T cell receptor beta chains drawn from one sample of a study of blood T cell repertoires in COVID-19. Some clones are missing from TCRdb's copy, which holds only in-frame ones; the method was immunoSEQ multiplex PCR. The data show 200,000 to 250,000 clones, with roughly 80% seen just once and 1.3% held by the top ten. Sequencing was done on a sample of PBMCs or T cells enriched from blood (not recorded which). The receptors here all came from a woman between 35 and 50 years old with acute COVID-19. CDR3s include the opening cysteine and the closing phenylalanine or tryptophan. The D gene is left open where the match is weak. Size values are once, few and many counts, or a class for expanded clones, and some rows have none.

CDR3nt	CDR3aa	v_gene	abundance	j_gene	d_gene
TGTGCCACCACCGGGACTAGCGGGAGGGCCTCCTACAATGAGCAGTTCTTC	CATTGTSGRASYNEQFF	TRBV24-1	.	TRBJ2-1	TRBD2
TGTGCCAGCACTTACTGGGGAGGGGAGAACACCGGGGAGCTGTTTTTT	CASTYWGGENTGELFF	TRBV6-2/TRBV6-3	.	TRBJ2-2	TRBD2
TGTGCCAGCCTCCTCGAGGGATCCTCCTCCTCCTACGAGCAGTACTTC	CASLLEGSSSSYEQYF	TRBV7-9	.	TRBJ2-7	.
TGCGCCAGCAGCCCGGAGAGTTCACCCCTCCACTTT	CASSPESSPLHF	TRBV5-1	.	TRBJ1-6	.
TGTGCCAGCAGTTTATCTCCGGGAGCGGGTTACAATGAGCAGTTCTTC	CASSLSPGAGYNEQFF	TRBV27	.	TRBJ2-1	.
TGTGCCACCAGCCCCGGGACAGACTATGGCTACACCTTC	CATSPGTDYGYTF	TRBV24-1	.	TRBJ1-2	TRBD1
TGCGCCAGCAGTCCAGGGGCTGGGGCTTACAATGAGCAGTTCTTC	CASSPGAGAYNEQFF	TRBV5-1	.	TRBJ2-1	.
TGCGCCAGCAGCCACGGTGAGAAGAACACTGAAGCTTTCTTT	CASSHGEKNTEAFF	TRBV5-1	few	TRBJ1-1	.
TGTGCCAGCAGCCGCAACGGGAATTCCAATCAGCCCCAGCATTTT	CASSRNGNSNQPQHF	TRBV7-7	few	TRBJ1-5	.
TGTGCCAGCAGCCAAGATTCGGCGGGAGGTTACGAGCAGTACTTC	CASSQDSAGGYEQYF	TRBV3-1/TRBV3-2	few	TRBJ2-7	TRBD2
TGTGCCAGCAGCCGGACAGGGCCTAGCACAGATACGCAGTATTTT	CASSRTGPSTDTQYF	TRBV6-5	.	TRBJ2-3	TRBD1
TGTGCCAGCAGTCGGGACAGGGACCTATACAATGAGCAGTTCTTC	CASSRDRDLYNEQFF	TRBV6-5	.	TRBJ2-1	TRBD1
TGCGCCAGCAGCTCTGGACAGGGAAAAAGTGAGCAGTTCTTC	CASSSGQGKSEQFF	TRBV5-1	.	TRBJ2-1	TRBD1
TGTGCCAGAAGCTTGGCTTGTCGAAACACCATATATTTT	CARSLACRNTIYF	TRBV5-3	.	TRBJ1-3	.
TGCAGCGCTGGGGGCGACTATGGCTACACCTTC	CSAGGDYGYTF	TRBV29-1	.	TRBJ1-2	.
TGTGCCAGCAGCCACCGGACAGGGGGAAGTGAAAAACTGTTTTTT	CASSHRTGGSEKLFF	TRBV4-2	.	TRBJ1-4	TRBD1
TGTGCCAGCAGCTGGGGGGGACTAGCGGGACGCACCGGGGAGCTGTTTTTT	CASSWGGLAGRTGELFF	TRBV5-8	.	TRBJ2-2	TRBD2
TGTGCCAGCTCACCGCGGGCACTAGCGGAAGGCTACAATGAGCAGTTCTTC	CASSPRALAEGYNEQFF	TRBV18	few	TRBJ2-1	TRBD2
TGCAGCGTTGGGATAGCGGGGAAAGAGACCCAGTACTTC	CSVGIAGKETQYF	TRBV29-1	.	TRBJ2-5	TRBD2
TGTGCCACCAGCAGAGATCCGATAGCTAAAAGGTCTGGGGCCAACGTCCTGACTTTC	CATSRDPIAKRSGANVLTF	TRBV15	.	TRBJ2-6	.
TGTGCCAGCAGTACCGACAGGGGACATTCACCCCTCCACTTT	CASSTDRGHSPLHF	TRBV6-5	.	TRBJ1-6	TRBD1
TGCGCCAGCAGCCGGGACAGGGCTACCGGGGAGCTGTTTTTT	CASSRDRATGELFF	TRBV4-3	.	TRBJ2-2	TRBD1
TGTGCCAGCAGCGAGGACAGGAAAAACTATGGCTACACCTTC	CASSEDRKNYGYTF	TRBV9	.	TRBJ1-2	TRBD1
TGTGCCAGCAGCGGTGGGTCCGGTAACAGGGGGGTCGAGCAGTACTTC	CASSGGSGNRGVEQYF	TRBV9	.	TRBJ2-7	TRBD1
TGTGCCAGCAGCCTCGGGGGTCGGAGAGAGACCCAGTACTTC	CASSLGGRRETQYF	TRBV4-2	.	TRBJ2-5	.
TGTGCCAGCAGCTTAGCCGCAGGGGGTACCAGTCAGCCCCAGCATTTT	CASSLAAGGTSQPQHF	TRBV7-2	many	TRBJ1-5	TRBD1
TGTGCCTGGAGAACTACCGGGACAGAAAATTCACCCCTCCACTTT	CAWRTTGTENSPLHF	TRBV30	.	TRBJ1-6	TRBD1
TGCGCCAGCAGCCAGTTGGGACAGACAAATCAGCCCCAGCATTTT	CASSQLGQTNQPQHF	TRBV4-1	.	TRBJ1-5	TRBD1
TGTGCCAGCCAAAAGGTAGGAGGGAGGGGCCACGTCTACGAGCAGTACTTC	CASQKVGGRGHVYEQYF	TRBV5-8	few	TRBJ2-7	TRBD2
TGTGCCAGCAGCTTATCCTTCCCCCCGGGTGAAGGCTACACCTTC	CASSLSFPPGEGYTF	TRBV11-2	.	TRBJ1-2	.
TGTGCCAGTAGTACCTGGACAGGGATGAGTGGCAATCAGCCCCAGCATTTT	CASSTWTGMSGNQPQHF	TRBV19	.	TRBJ1-5	TRBD1
TGCAGCGTTGAGACTGTCTACGAGCAGTACTTC	CSVETVYEQYF	TRBV29-1	.	TRBJ2-7	.
TGTGCCAGCAGCCAAGAGGCCGGCTACACCTTC	CASSQEAGYTF	TRBV4-2	.	TRBJ1-2	.
TGTGCCTGGAGTGTGGGCATTTATAATTCACCCCTCCACTTT	CAWSVGIYNSPLHF	TRBV30	few	TRBJ1-6	.
TGTGCCATCAGCCGGGAGAACACTGAAGCTTTCTTT	CAISRENTEAFF	TRBV10-3	.	TRBJ1-1	.
TGTGCCAGCCAATCTGGGGGGGCTGATGGAAACACCATATATTTT	CASQSGGADGNTIYF	TRBV27	few	TRBJ1-3	.
TGTGCCAGCAGTGAATACTCCGCCGGGCAGTACTTC	CASSEYSAGQYF	TRBV25-1	.	TRBJ2-7	.
TGTGCCAGCATCGGCCTGGACAGGGGGCTAAGTGGCTACACCTTC	CASIGLDRGLSGYTF	TRBV2	.	TRBJ1-2	TRBD1
TGTGCCAGCAGTTTCTCCTCCAGAAAGAACACTGAAGCTTTCTTT	CASSFSSRKNTEAFF	TRBV27	.	TRBJ1-1	.
TGTGCCAGCAGCTCGCGCGGGGATTACACAGATACGCAGTATTTT	CASSSRGDYTDTQYF	TRBV7-3	.	TRBJ2-3	.
TGTGCCAGCAGCCCCCGGGACAGGATTTTCCCTTCCCCCTCACCTCCGGAGCTGTTTTTT	CASSPRDRIFPSPSPPELFF	TRBV6-2/TRBV6-3	.	TRBJ2-2	TRBD1
TGTGCCAGCAGTGTGGGCGGGAGAGGGTACGAGCAGTACTTC	CASSVGGRGYEQYF	TRBV2	.	TRBJ2-7	TRBD2
TGTGCCAGTAGTATCCGGACAGGGTGGAGTGAGCAGTTCTTC	CASSIRTGWSEQFF	TRBV19	.	TRBJ2-1	TRBD1
TGTGCCAGTAGTCTCCGGGAGGGACCCTACGAGCAGTACTTC	CASSLREGPYEQYF	TRBV19	few	TRBJ2-7	TRBD2
TGTGCCTGGAGTAAGGGGACTAGCGGGAGCCTTTCCTACAATGAGCAGTTCTTC	CAWSKGTSGSLSYNEQFF	TRBV30	.	TRBJ2-1	TRBD2
TGTGCCACCAGTGAACCTACTAGCGGGAGCCTCAATGAGCAGTTCTTC	CATSEPTSGSLNEQFF	TRBV24-1	.	TRBJ2-1	TRBD2
TGTGCCAGCAGCCGGGACAGGGGGGTCCAGCCCCAGCATTTT	CASSRDRGVQPQHF	TRBV14	few	TRBJ1-5	TRBD1
TGTGCCAGCAGTTTAAATTATCCAGATACGCAGTATTTT	CASSLNYPDTQYF	TRBV6-5	.	TRBJ2-3	.
TGCGCCAGCAGGTCCCAAGGGGGCAACACTGAAGCTTTCTTT	CASRSQGGNTEAFF	TRBV4-1	.	TRBJ1-1	TRBD1
TGCGCCAGCAGCCAAGGCGTCGGGACAGGGACGAACTATGGCTACACCTTC	CASSQGVGTGTNYGYTF	TRBV4-3	.	TRBJ1-2	TRBD1
TGTGCCAGCAGCACCTTTCTAGCGGGGGGGCCTTACAATGAGCAGTTCTTC	CASSTFLAGGPYNEQFF	TRBV5-5	.	TRBJ2-1	TRBD2
TGCAGCGTGGTACAGGGGGCCTACGAGCAGTACTTC	CSVVQGAYEQYF	TRBV29-1	.	TRBJ2-7	TRBD1
TGTGCCAGCTCCCCGACTAGCGGAACCCTCTCTGGGGCCAACGTCCTGACTTTC	CASSPTSGTLSGANVLTF	TRBV18	.	TRBJ2-6	TRBD2
TGTGCCAGCAGCTGGCACTCTGGGGCCAACGTCCTGACTTTC	CASSWHSGANVLTF	TRBV7-9	few	TRBJ2-6	.